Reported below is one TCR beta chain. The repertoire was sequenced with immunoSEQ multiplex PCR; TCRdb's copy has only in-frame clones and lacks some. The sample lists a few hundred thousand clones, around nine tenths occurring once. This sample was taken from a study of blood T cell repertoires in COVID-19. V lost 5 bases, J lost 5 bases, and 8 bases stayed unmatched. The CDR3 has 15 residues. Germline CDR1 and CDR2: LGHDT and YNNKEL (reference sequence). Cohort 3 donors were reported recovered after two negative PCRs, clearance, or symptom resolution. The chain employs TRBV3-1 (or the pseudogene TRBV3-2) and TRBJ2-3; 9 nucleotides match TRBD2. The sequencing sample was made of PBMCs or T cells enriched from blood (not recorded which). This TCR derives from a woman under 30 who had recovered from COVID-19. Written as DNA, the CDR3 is TGTGCCAGCAGCGCTAGCGGGACTTTCTTAGATACGCAGTATTTT. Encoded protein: CASSASGTFLDTQYF.